The entry below describes one TCR beta chain. The antigen is unknown. This entry belongs to a study of shared clonotypes between healthy human individuals. Naive-designated CD8 cells lacked CD45RO, were positively enriched for CCR7, and omitted terminally differentiated effector memory CD45RA+ cells. V trimming: 1 base; J trimming: 9 bases; junction bases outside the gene matches: 15. The germline gives CDR1 LGHNA, CDR2 YSLEER. This CDR3 comprises 18 residues. Findings of the study overall: An expected dependence of interdonor clonotype sharing on sequencing depth was noted.

Authors' data handling: ImmunoSEQ output lacked quality scores and full-length reads, limiting matched filtering. The data were produced by immunoSEQ multiplex PCR, yet TCRdb's version contains in-frame clones alone and is incomplete. V, J and clone size reflect that table, while D and trimming were determined from the DNA. This table holds around 1.9 million clones, approximately 94% found once. The chain carries TRBV4-3 and TRBJ2-1, with 10 nucleotides matching TRBD2. The sample was naive CD8+ T cells from PBMCs. The TCR originated in a man between 18 and 29 years old in good health. Some clones in this sample may be carry-over from other donors' samples. CDR3 bases: TGCGCCAGCAGCCAAGGGGTAGCGGGAGGCTCTCAAGGGTTTGAGCAGTTCTTC. It translates to CASSQGVAGGSQGFEQFF.